What follows is one T cell receptor (beta chain) and its context. Antigen: not known. The survey-level immunoSEQ assay was used. Sequencing used immunoSEQ multiplex PCR; TCRdb keeps in-frame clones, though not all of them. Seen here are tens of thousands of clones, 70% to 90% observed once, and the top ten hold approximately 0.97%. This sample was included in a study of STAT5B mutations in CD4+ large granular lymphocyte leukemia. Study-level information: Among healthy controls, a particular HLA allele went with more CDR3 'QG' motifs. Study-wide results and limits: Data were not HLA-matched across samples. Main leukemic clonotypes were patient-specific, but 25% appeared at low frequency elsewhere.

V lost 3 bases to trimming and J lost 4 bases; unmatched junction nucleotides: 7. This CDR3 region has 15 residues. Germline assignment: CDR1 LGHNA and CDR2 YSLEER. Sequenced sample: CD4+ T cells from blood buffy coats. The rearrangement links TRBV4-3 to TRBJ2-7; TRBD1 aligns across 9 bases. This receptor was obtained from a human donor in good health. CDR3 in amino acids: CASSHYGQGSYEQYF. DNA of the CDR3: TGCGCCAGCAGCCATTATGGACAGGGGAGTTACGAGCAGTACTTC.